These 2 T cell receptor beta chains came from one sample sequenced in a study of tissue T cells after allogeneic stem cell transplantation. TCRdb's copy holds only in-frame clones and misses some; the assay was immunoSEQ multiplex PCR. The sample holds tens of thousands of clones, roughly 70% seen once. The sample was tissue from the ileum, taken at autopsy. The receptors were sampled from a female donor at least 60 years old with lung cancer.

The chain uses TRBV10-3 and TRBJ1-1, with 9 bases fitting TRBD1. The V segment lost 6 bases and the J segment 4 bases; nucleotides outside the gene matches: 15. Looked up from germline, CDR1 is ENHRY and CDR2 is SYGVKD. The CDR3 is made up of 17 amino acids. The CDR3 sequence is CAISPSRTGEIGTEAFF. The CDR3 bases are TGTGCCATCAGCCCCTCACGGACAGGGGAGATTGGCACTGAAGCTTTCTTT.

V usage is TRBV5-1 and J usage is TRBJ1-1, with TRBD1 matching 7 bases. Per germline, CDR1 SGHRS and CDR2 YFSETQ. The CDR3 runs to 13 residues. V shed 3 bases, J shed 4 bases, and the junction held 3 bases outside the gene matches. CDR3 region: CASSSDRTTEAFF. As DNA, the CDR3 is TGCGCCAGCAGCTCGGACAGGACCACTGAAGCTTTCTTT.